A selection of T cell receptor beta chains follows, all from one sample in a study of OX40 agonist ivuxolimab in advanced cancers. Measured with immunoSEQ multiplex PCR; TCRdb has only the in-frame clones, and not every one. The sample carries about 50,000 clones, over 65% recorded once. Material: CD4+ or CD8+ T cells sorted from blood, obtained in a trial of the OX40 agonist ivuxolimab. The receptor set was obtained from an adult with an advanced solid tumor such as melanoma, head and neck, liver or kidney cancer. CDR3s leave out the opening cysteine and the closing phenylalanine or tryptophan. Fields, in order: CDR3 length, clone size, V gene, J gene, CDR3 protein. The size field is filled for only some rows; it gives once, few, many or a size class.

12	NA	TRBV5-1	TRBJ1-4	ASSPSTGGEKLF
12	NA	TRBV19	TRBJ1-2	ASSMAGAGWGYT
11	NA	TRBV30	TRBJ1-2	AWSVSGGAGYT
15	NA	TRBV5-1	TRBJ2-3	ASSLGNGGASTDTQY
13	NA	TRBV5-4	TRBJ2-5	ASSSSGTIYETQY
10	NA	TRBV29-1	TRBJ1-2	SVEGRNYGYT
12	NA	TRBV7-2	TRBJ2-2	ASSLARNTGELF
10	NA	TRBV7-7	TRBJ2-5	AIMGNQETQY
13	few	TRBV4-2	TRBJ2-3	ASSSNGGPADTQY
12	NA	TRBV13	TRBJ1-5	ASSEGQLDQPQH
12	NA	TRBV7-8	TRBJ1-1	ASSLEVRGTEAF
13	few	TRBV4-1	TRBJ2-2	ASSQDTSNTGELF
11	NA	TRBV30	TRBJ1-4	AWSRQGTEKLF
12	NA	TRBV5-6	TRBJ2-7	ASSLGQGPYEQY
13	NA	TRBV5-1	TRBJ1-2	ASSLWGQANYGYT
14	NA	TRBV2	TRBJ2-7	ASSEAIRTGTYEQY
12	NA	TRBV7-2	TRBJ2-7	ASTPPGVSYEQY
19	few	TRBV4-2	TRBJ1-3	ASSQEEVGRGRISSGNTIY
15	NA	TRBV18	TRBJ1-1	ASSPLPSPGGGMEAF
11	NA	TRBV6-5	TRBJ2-7	ASSYGGAHEQY
13	NA	TRBV18	TRBJ1-4	ASSLPGQGANKLF
12	once	TRBV7-2	TRBJ2-1	ASSSYLAGSEQF
13	NA	TRBV15	TRBJ2-3	ATSRRDGSTDTQY
12	NA	TRBV27	TRBJ1-4	ASSLDAGRGKLF
14	NA	TRBV12-1	TRBJ1-5	ASSHRVRDGNQPQH
12	NA	TRBV5-1	TRBJ2-3	ASSEGQGVDTQY
12	NA	TRBV11-2	TRBJ2-3	ASSLSGGLDTQY
12	NA	TRBV30	TRBJ2-2	AWSGGSAPGELF
13	NA	TRBV4-3	TRBJ2-3	ASSQWTSGANTQY
13	NA	TRBV18	TRBJ1-5	ASSTLTGGNQPQH
12	NA	TRBV19	TRBJ2-1	ASSESSSYNEQF
14	NA	TRBV5-6	TRBJ1-3	ASSLGSGSYGNTIY
9	few	TRBV28	TRBJ2-1	ASSLLEGQF
12	NA	TRBV9	TRBJ2-5	ASSPTGVQETQY
13	NA	TRBV9	TRBJ1-3	ASSVDGPEGNTIY
14	NA	TRBV7-2	TRBJ1-6	ASSLFGTGVNSPLH
16	NA	TRBV5-4	TRBJ1-2	ASSLSPGQGGLYYGYT
14	few	TRBV7-9	TRBJ2-7	ASSLGGTGGANEQY
9	NA	TRBV4-2	TRBJ1-2	ASNRDGGYT
14	NA	TRBV12-2	TRBJ1-2	ASRFFGTGRSYGYT
13	once	TRBV5-6	TRBJ1-5	ASSSTMGGNQPQH
12	once	TRBV11-1	TRBJ1-1	ASSQQSPDSEAF
14	few	TRBV5-1	TRBJ2-3	ASAAEGRGLINTQY
14	few	TRBV5-1	TRBJ2-7	ASSLGGTHQSYEQY
13	NA	TRBV28	TRBJ2-3	ASTGGGGLTDTQY
13	NA	TRBV7-6	TRBJ1-3	ASSPGPSSGNTIY
14	few	TRBV5-1	TRBJ2-6	ASSPGQPSGANVLT
11	NA	TRBV6-5	TRBJ1-4	ATARTTNEKLF
11	NA	TRBV5-1	TRBJ2-7	ASSRDRNYEQY